This T cell receptor (beta chain) was sequenced during a study of T cell repertoires in cytomegalovirus infection. V was shortened by 6 bases and J by 2 bases, with 15 bases between the two germline ends. Germline CDR1 reads SGHTA; CDR2 reads FQGTGA. This CDR3 comprises 15 residues. About this clonotype: Its matching antigen is unknown.

Study results and limitations: Cumulated frequencies of public TCR beta families served to identify carriers of CMV plus the relevant HLA.

TCRdb re-called the reads with MiXCR, one entry per CDR3 protein. The sample records about 350,000 distinct CDR3 sequences, nearly 35% being singletons. This receptor was identified in a human donor in good health (CMV status not recorded). Some clones in this sample may be carry-over from other donors' samples. The source material was cultured PBMCs, sampled from culture after CMV antigen stimulation. The genes are TRBV7-3 and TRBJ2-3; D is uncertain. For the CDR3, the DNA is TGTGCCAGCAGTCACGCCTGGGTTTACACAGATACGCAGTATTTT. This codes for CASSHAWVYTDTQYF.